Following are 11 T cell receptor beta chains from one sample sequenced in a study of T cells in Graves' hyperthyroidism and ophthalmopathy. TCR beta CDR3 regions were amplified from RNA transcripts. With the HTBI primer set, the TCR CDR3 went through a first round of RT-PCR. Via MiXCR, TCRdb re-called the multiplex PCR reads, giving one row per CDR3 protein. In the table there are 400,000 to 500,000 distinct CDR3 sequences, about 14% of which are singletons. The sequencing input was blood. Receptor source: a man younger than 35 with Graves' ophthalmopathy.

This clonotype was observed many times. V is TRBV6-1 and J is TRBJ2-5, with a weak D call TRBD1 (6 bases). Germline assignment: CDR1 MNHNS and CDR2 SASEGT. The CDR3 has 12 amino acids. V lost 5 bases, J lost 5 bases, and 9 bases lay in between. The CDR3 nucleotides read TGTGCCAGCAGTCAGGGGTTTGAGACCCAGTACTTC. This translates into CASSQGFETQYF.

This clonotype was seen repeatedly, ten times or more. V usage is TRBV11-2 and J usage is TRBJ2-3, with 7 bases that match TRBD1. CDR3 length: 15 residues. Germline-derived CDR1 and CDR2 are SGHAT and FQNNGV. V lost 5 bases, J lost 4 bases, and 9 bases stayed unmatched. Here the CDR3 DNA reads TGTGCCAGCAGCCCATTAGGTACAGGGGCAGATACGCAGTATTTT. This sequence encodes CASSPLGTGADTQYF.

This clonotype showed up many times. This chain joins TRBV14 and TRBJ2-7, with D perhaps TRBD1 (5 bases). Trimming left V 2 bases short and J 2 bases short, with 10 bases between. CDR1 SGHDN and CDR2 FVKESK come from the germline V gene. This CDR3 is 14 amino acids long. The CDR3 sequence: CASSQTGVAYEQYF. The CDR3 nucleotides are TGTGCCAGCAGCCAAACAGGTGTAGCCTACGAGCAGTACTTC.

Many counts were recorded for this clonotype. The CDR3 DNA follows: TGTGCCAGCAGTGAGTGGCTGGCTAAGGATACGCAGTATTTT. Encoded protein: CASSEWLAKDTQYF. The chain links TRBV2 to TRBJ2-3; D gene uncertain. Per germline, CDR1 SNHLY and CDR2 FYNNEI. The V and J ends lost 3 bases and 6 bases respectively, with 13 bases between them. The CDR3 sequence is 14 residues long. Complete variable domain (other parts from reference TRBV2 and TRBJ2-3): EPEVTQTPSHQVTQMGQEVILRCVPISNHLYFYWYRQILGQKVEFLVSFYNNEISEKSEIFDDQFSVERPDGSNFTLKIRSTKLEDSAMYFCASSEWLAKDTQYFGPGTRLTVL.

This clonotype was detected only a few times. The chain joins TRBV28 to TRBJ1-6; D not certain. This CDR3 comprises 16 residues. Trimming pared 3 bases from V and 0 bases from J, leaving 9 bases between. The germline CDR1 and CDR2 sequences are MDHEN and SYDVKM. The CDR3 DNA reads TGTGCCAGCAGTTTTGCATCAAGCTCCTATAATTCACCCCTCCACTTT. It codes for CASSFASSSYNSPLHF.

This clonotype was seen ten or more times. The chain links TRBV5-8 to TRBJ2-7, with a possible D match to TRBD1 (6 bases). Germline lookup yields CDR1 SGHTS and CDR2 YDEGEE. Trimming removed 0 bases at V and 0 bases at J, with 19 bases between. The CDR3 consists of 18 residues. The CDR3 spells CASSLVGRGSYSSYEQYF. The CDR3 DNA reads TGTGCCAGCAGCTTGGTCGGCAGGGGTAGTTATAGCTCCTACGAGCAGTACTTC.

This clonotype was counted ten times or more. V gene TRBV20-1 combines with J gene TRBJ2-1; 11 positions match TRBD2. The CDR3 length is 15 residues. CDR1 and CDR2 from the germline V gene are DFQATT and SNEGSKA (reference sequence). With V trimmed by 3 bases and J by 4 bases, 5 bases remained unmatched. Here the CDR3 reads CSASPLAGEYNEQFF. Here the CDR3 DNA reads TGCAGTGCTAGCCCACTAGCGGGAGAATACAATGAGCAGTTCTTC.

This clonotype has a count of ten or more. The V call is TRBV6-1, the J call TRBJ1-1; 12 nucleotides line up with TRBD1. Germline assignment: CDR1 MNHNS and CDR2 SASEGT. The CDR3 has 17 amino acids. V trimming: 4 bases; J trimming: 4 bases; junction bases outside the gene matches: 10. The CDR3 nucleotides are TGTGCCAGCAGTGCTACCGGGACAGGGGGCGCTTTCACTGAAGCTTTCTTT. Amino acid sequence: CASSATGTGGAFTEAFF.

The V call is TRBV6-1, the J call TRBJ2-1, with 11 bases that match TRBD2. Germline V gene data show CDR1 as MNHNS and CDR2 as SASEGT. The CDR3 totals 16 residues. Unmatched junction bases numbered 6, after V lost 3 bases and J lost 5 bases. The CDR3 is CASSDVAGGGHNEQFF. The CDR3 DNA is TGTGCCAGCAGTGACGTAGCGGGAGGGGGCCACAATGAGCAGTTCTTC.

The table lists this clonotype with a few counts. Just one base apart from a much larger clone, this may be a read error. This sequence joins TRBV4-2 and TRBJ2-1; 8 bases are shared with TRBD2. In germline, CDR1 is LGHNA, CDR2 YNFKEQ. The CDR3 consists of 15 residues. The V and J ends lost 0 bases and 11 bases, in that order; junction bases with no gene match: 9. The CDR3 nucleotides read TGTGCCAGCAGCCAAGAGGTACTAGCGGAGGGTCAGCAGTTCTTC. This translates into CASSQEVLAEGQQFF.

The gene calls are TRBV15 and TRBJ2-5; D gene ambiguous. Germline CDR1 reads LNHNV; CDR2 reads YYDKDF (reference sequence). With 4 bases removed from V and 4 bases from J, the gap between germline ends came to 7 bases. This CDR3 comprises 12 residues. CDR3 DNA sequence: TGTGCCACCAGCATTTTGAGAGAGACCCAGTACTTC. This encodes CATSILRETQYF. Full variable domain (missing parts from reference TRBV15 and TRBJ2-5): DAMVIQNPRYQVTQFGKPVTLSCSQTLNHNVMYWYQQKSSQAPKLLFHYYDKDFNNEADTPDNFQSRRPNTSFCFLDIRSPGLGDTAMYLCATSILRETQYFGPGTRLLVL.